Each of the 23 T cell receptor beta chains below was sequenced from the same sample in a study of blood T cells in healthy people across ages. A second PCR of 7 to 11 cycles used a sample-barcoded 5' primer and a J-beta primer mix. MiXCR, run by TCRdb on the 5' RACE reads, gives a single entry per CDR3 protein. The table shows approximately 1.5 million distinct CDR3 sequences, with about 42% occurring only once. The sequencing sample was made of blood. Receptors originate from a woman between 18 and 29 years old in good health.

The J gene is TRBJ2-5, the V gene TRBV4-1, with D perhaps TRBD1 (5 bases). Trimming cost V 4 bases and J 2 bases, with 11 bases left between them. The germline V gene has CDR1 MGHRA and CDR2 YSYEKL. The CDR3 loop spans 14 amino acids. CDR3: CASSPRQIQETQYF. CDR3 nucleotides: TGCGCCAGCAGCCCCCGACAGATTCAAGAGACCCAGTACTTC.

The table lists this clonotype with a few counts. The chain combines TRBV10-3 with TRBJ2-7; 8 positions match TRBD2. The CDR3 contains 14 residues. Losses at the gene ends were 6 bases for V and 3 bases for J; bases not matched to a gene: 7. From germline, CDR1 is ENHRY and CDR2 SYGVKD. CDR3 amino acids: CAIRTGGTGYEQYF. CDR3 DNA sequence: TGTGCCATCAGGACGGGGGGGACGGGCTACGAGCAGTACTTC.

This sequence joins TRBV29-1 and TRBJ1-2; 7 bases are a match to TRBD1. This CDR3 is built from 14 residues. With 7 bases clipped from V and 4 bases from J, the junction kept 12 bases outside the gene matches. CDR1 and CDR2 (germline): SQVTM, ANQGSEA. The CDR3 spells CSGWDRETSYGYTF. In DNA form, the CDR3 reads TGCAGCGGATGGGACAGAGAGACTTCCTATGGCTACACCTTC.

The rearrangement joins TRBV5-6 to TRBJ2-2; TRBD2 aligns across 7 bases. V lost 6 bases, J lost 6 bases, and 5 bases stayed unmatched. From germline, CDR1 is SGHDT and CDR2 YYEEEE. The CDR3 length is 13 residues. This CDR3 reads CASTWGGAGELFF. Here the CDR3 DNA reads TGTGCCAGCACCTGGGGGGGTGCCGGGGAGCTGTTTTTT.

This clonotype was picked up one time. The chain couples TRBV7-2 to TRBJ2-7; TRBD1 might be the D (6 bases). There are 14 residues in the CDR3. Trimming took 5 bases from V and 4 from J, leaving 15 bases between them. Germline V gene sequence: CDR1 SGHTA, CDR2 FQGNSA. CDR3 sequence (DNA): TGTGCCAGCAGCCCCCGTAGGACAGAGTACGAGCAGTACTTC. Its protein is CASSPRRTEYEQYF.

This chain connects TRBV27 to TRBJ2-7; D gene uncertain. The CDR3 is 16 amino acids. The V and J ends lost 0 bases and 0 bases respectively, with 12 bases between them. Germline loops: CDR1 MNHEY, CDR2 SMNVEV (reference sequence). In nucleotides, the CDR3 is TGTGCCAGCAGTTTATCCGGGTCAGGCCTCTCCTACGAGCAGTACTTC. Its translation: CASSLSGSGLSYEQYF.

There are many counts of this clonotype. The V gene is TRBV4-3, the J gene TRBJ1-2, with a tentative D call TRBD1 (5 bases). Germline CDR1 LGHNA, CDR2 YSLEER. Trimming left V 4 bases short and J 4 bases short, with 13 bases between. This CDR3 region has 14 residues. Here the CDR3 DNA reads TGCGCCAGCAGCCTCCTAGGGCAGGGCTATGGCTACACCTTC. Translation: CASSLLGQGYGYTF.

This clonotype was seen more than once but under ten times. The V call is TRBV20-1, the J call TRBJ2-3; D ambiguous. Trimming cost V 5 bases and J 0 bases, with 15 bases left between them. The germline gives CDR1 DFQATT, CDR2 SNEGSKA (reference sequence). The CDR3 spans 15 residues. The CDR3 region is CSAGPLRPSTDTQYF. The CDR3 coding sequence is TGCAGTGCTGGGCCATTAAGACCTAGCACAGATACGCAGTATTTT.

This sequence joins TRBV4-1 and TRBJ1-2; perhaps TRBD1 as D (5 bases). Trimming took off 5 bases at V and 7 bases at J, with 14 bases between the two ends. The CDR3 covers 13 residues. Germline V gene sequence: CDR1 MGHRA, CDR2 YSYEKL. The CDR3 DNA sequence: TGCGCCAGCAGCAAGGGCAGGGAAACTGGCTACACCTTC. It specifies CASSKGRETGYTF.

The rearrangement joins TRBV29-1 to TRBJ1-1, with D perhaps TRBD1 (6 bases). CDR3 length equals 12 residues. V was pared by 0 bases and J by 8 bases, with 10 bases between. Germline V gene sequence: CDR1 SQVTM, CDR2 ANQGSEA. The CDR3 spells CSVEEVGAEAFF. Here the CDR3 DNA reads TGCAGCGTTGAAGAGGTGGGGGCGGAAGCTTTCTTT.

In regard to this clonotype: Mismatch with germline at one junction end may stem from a read error. The chain uses TRBV18 and TRBJ2-1, with a tentative D call TRBD2 (6 bases). This CDR3 spans 14 amino acids. Germline V lookup: CDR1 KGHSH, CDR2 LQKENI. This CDR3 is CASPPQRANNEQFF. CDR3 sequence (DNA): TGTGCCAGCCCACCCCAGCGGGCCAACAATGAGCAGTTCTTC.

The DNA for the CDR3 is TGCAGTGCTAGAGATCCAGCGGGAAGGTTGAGGAACATTCAGTACTTC. Translation gives CSARDPAGRLRNIQYF. This chain joins TRBV20-1 and TRBJ2-4, with 7 bases aligning to TRBD2. CDR1 and CDR2 from the germline V gene are DFQATT and SNEGSKA (reference sequence). Trimming at V came to 0 bases and at J to 7 bases, leaving 12 bases not matched to a gene. The CDR3 loop spans 16 amino acids.

This clonotype was seen a handful of times. Its ends do not fully match the called genes, so a read error is possible. CDR3 sequence reads: CALSAGSTQPQHF. CDR3 sequence (DNA): TGTGCCCTTTCGGCGGGGAGTACTCAGCCTCAGCATTTT. V and J are TRBV30 and TRBJ1-5; unclear D gene. This CDR3 has 13 residues. CDR1 and CDR2 (germline): GTSNPN, SVGIG (reference sequence).

The chain links TRBV2 to TRBJ1-1; D is ambiguous. CDR3 size: 13 residues. Trimming left V 8 bases short and J 4 bases short, with 14 bases between. CDR1 SNHLY and CDR2 FYNNEI come from the germline V gene. The CDR3 bases are TGTGCCAGCGGGGAGGAAGTAGCCACTGAAGCTTTCTTT. This translates into CASGEEVATEAFF.

This clonotype was counted between two and nine times. This sequence joins TRBV29-1 and TRBJ2-5; D is perhaps TRBD1 (6 bases). Deletions cut 8 bases from V and 2 bases from J, with 12 bases between. This CDR3 spans 12 amino acids. The germline gives CDR1 SQVTM, CDR2 ANQGSEA. The CDR3 nucleotides are TGCAGCTTTACAGGGTCTCAAGAGACCCAGTACTTC. It codes for CSFTGSQETQYF.

This chain joins TRBV7-2 and TRBJ2-7; tentative D call: TRBD1 (6 bases). There are 14 residues in the CDR3. Germline assignment: CDR1 SGHTA and CDR2 FQGNSA. With 0 bases removed from V and 3 bases from J, the gap between germline ends came to 9 bases. The CDR3 coding sequence is TGTGCCAGCAGCTTAGCGTCGACAGGCTACGAGCAGTACTTC. This gives the protein CASSLASTGYEQYF.

This sequence joins TRBV5-1 and TRBJ2-5; D tentatively reads TRBD1 or TRBD2 (5 bases each). Trimming cost V 4 bases and J 11 bases, with 18 bases left between them. The length of the CDR3 is 13 residues. Germline V gene sequence: CDR1 SGHRS, CDR2 YFSETQ. CDR3 DNA sequence: TGCGCCAGCAGCCCGGGACCTACGGCTGAGCAGTACTTC. Its translation is CASSPGPTAEQYF. Looking up the rest from reference TRBV5-1 and TRBJ2-5 gives the full variable domain: KAGVTQTPRYLIKTRGQQVTLSCSPISGHRSVSWYQQTPGQGLQFLFEYFSETQRNKGNFPGRFSGRQFSNSRSEMNVSTLELGDSALYLCASSPGPTAEQYFGPGTRLLVL.

V usage is TRBV12-3 or TRBV12-4 and J usage is TRBJ2-2; TRBD1 aligns across 7 bases. The length of the CDR3 is 13 residues. V trimming: 5 bases; J trimming: 7 bases; junction bases outside the gene matches: 4. CDR3 in amino acids: CASSVAGGGELFF. In DNA, the CDR3 is TGTGCCAGCAGTGTTGCAGGGGGCGGGGAGCTGTTTTTT.

This clonotype showed up just a few times. This chain joins TRBV28 and TRBJ2-3, with TRBD2 matching over 12 bases. The CDR3 sequence is 12 residues long. Germline V gives CDR1 MDHEN, CDR2 SYDVKM. The V segment lost 9 bases and the J segment 6 bases; nucleotides outside the gene matches: 1. As DNA, the CDR3 is TGTGCCAGGACTAGCGGGGGTGATACGCAGTATTTT. Its protein product is CARTSGGDTQYF.

This clonotype has just a few counts. This chain connects TRBV28 to TRBJ2-1; 9 nucleotides align to TRBD2. The CDR3 totals 18 residues. Germline V gives CDR1 MDHEN, CDR2 SYDVKM. Unmatched junction bases numbered 20, after V lost 5 bases and J lost 9 bases. The CDR3 loop is CASSTGTSIYVPLGEQFF. The DNA of the CDR3 is TGTGCCAGCAGTACCGGGACTAGCATTTATGTTCCTTTAGGTGAGCAGTTCTTC.

This clonotype has only a few counts. The chain recombines TRBV9 with TRBJ2-1; 11 bases map to TRBD2. This CDR3 is 15 amino acids long. Losses at the gene ends were 2 bases for V and 8 bases for J; bases not matched to a gene: 6. Germline V gene data show CDR1 as SGDLS and CDR2 as YYNGEE. Here the CDR3 DNA reads TGTGCCAGCAGCGTCCTAGCGGGGGGTTTCGATGAGCAGTTCTTC. Protein: CASSVLAGGFDEQFF.

The V and J genes are TRBV12-3 or TRBV12-4 and TRBJ1-1; 9 positions match TRBD1. Trimming took 8 bases from V and 3 from J; bases not matched to a gene: 7. The CDR3 covers 14 residues. CDR3 DNA sequence: TGTGCCAGCGCTACAGGGGGCGCAGACACTGAAGCTTTCTTT. It codes for CASATGGADTEAFF.

The chain combines TRBV20-1 with TRBJ1-6; no definite D call. The CDR3 is 14 amino acids. Germline-derived CDR1 and CDR2 are DFQATT and SNEGSKA (reference sequence). Trimming removed 0 bases from V and 4 bases from J, with 7 bases in between. In nucleotides, the CDR3 is TGCAGTGCTAGAGAGCCGGGTTATAATTCACCCCTCCACTTT. Its translation: CSAREPGYNSPLHF.